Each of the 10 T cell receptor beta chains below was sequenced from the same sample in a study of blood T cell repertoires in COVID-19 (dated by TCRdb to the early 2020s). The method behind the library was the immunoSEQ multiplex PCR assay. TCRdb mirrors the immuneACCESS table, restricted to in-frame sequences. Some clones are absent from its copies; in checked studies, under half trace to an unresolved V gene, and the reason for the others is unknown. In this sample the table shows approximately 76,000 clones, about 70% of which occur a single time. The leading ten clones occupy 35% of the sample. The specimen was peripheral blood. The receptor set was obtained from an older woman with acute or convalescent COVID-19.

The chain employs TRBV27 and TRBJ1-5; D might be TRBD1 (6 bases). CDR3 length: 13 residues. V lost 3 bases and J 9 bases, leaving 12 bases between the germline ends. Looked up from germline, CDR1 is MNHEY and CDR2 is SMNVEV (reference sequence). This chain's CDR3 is CASSLGGLGPQHF. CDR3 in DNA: TGTGCCAGCAGTTTGGGGGGGCTAGGGCCCCAGCATTTT.

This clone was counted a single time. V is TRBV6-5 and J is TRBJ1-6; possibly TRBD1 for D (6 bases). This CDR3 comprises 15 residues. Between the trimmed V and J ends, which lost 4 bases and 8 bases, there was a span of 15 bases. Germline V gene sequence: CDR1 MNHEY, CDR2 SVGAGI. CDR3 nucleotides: TGTGCCAGCAGTTCCCCATCAGGGGAAGATTCACCCCTCCACTTT. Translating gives CASSSPSGEDSPLHF.

CDR3 DNA: TGTGCCAGTAGTATGGGACAGTTGATAAATCAGCCCCAGCATTTT. Encoded protein: CASSMGQLINQPQHF. The rearrangement uses TRBV19 and TRBJ1-5, with 7 bases matching TRBD1. Looked up from germline, CDR1 is LNHDA and CDR2 is SQIVND (reference sequence). The CDR3 spans 15 residues. V lost 3 bases, J lost 4 bases, and 6 bases stayed unmatched.

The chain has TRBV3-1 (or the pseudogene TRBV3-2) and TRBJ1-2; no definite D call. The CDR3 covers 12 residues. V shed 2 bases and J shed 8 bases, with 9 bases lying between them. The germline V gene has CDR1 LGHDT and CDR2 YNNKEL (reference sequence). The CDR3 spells CASSQRSWGYTF. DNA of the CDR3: TGTGCCAGCAGCCAAAGGAGTTGGGGCTACACCTTC.

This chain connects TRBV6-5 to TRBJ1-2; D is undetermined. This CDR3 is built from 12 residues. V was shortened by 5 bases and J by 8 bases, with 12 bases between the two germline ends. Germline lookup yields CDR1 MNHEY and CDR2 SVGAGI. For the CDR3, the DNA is TGTGCCAGCAGTAGCGGGATCCAGGGCTACACCTTC. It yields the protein CASSSGIQGYTF.

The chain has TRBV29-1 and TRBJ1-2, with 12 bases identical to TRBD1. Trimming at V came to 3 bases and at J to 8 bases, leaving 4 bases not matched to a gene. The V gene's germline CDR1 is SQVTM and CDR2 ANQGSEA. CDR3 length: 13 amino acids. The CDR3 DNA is TGCAGCGTTGAGGGACAGGGGGCGCAAGGCTACACCTTC. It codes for CSVEGQGAQGYTF. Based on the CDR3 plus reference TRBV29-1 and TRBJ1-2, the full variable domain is SAVISQKPSRDICQRGTSLTIQCQVDSQVTMMFWYRQQPGQSLTLIATANQGSEATYESGFVIDKFPISRPNLTFSTLTVSNMSPEDSSIYLCSVEGQGAQGYTFGSGTRLTVV.

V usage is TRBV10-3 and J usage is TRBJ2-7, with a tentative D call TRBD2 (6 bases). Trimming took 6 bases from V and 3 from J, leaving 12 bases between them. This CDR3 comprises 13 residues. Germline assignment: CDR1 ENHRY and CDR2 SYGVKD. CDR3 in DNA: TGTGCCATCAGCGGGGGAGGTAACTACGAGCAGTACTTC. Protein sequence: CAISGGGNYEQYF.

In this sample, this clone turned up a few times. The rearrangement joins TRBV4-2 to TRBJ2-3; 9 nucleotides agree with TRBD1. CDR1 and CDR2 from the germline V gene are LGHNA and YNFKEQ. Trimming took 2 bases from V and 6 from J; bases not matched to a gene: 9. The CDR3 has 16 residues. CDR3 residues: CASSQFRDREGDTQYF. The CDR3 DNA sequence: TGTGCCAGCAGCCAATTCCGGGACAGGGAGGGGGATACGCAGTATTTT.

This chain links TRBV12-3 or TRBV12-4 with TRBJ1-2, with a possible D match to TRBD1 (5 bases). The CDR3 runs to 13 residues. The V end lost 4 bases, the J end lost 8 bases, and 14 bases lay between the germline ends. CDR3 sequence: CASSWGDRRGYTF. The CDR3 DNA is TGTGCCAGCAGTTGGGGGGATCGGAGGGGCTACACCTTC.

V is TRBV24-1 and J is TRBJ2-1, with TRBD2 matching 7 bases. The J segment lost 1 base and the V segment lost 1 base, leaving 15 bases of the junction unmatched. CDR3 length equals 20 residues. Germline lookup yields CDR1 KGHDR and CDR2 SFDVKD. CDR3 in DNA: TGTGCCACCAGTGATTTTCGATACGGTGGCGGGAGATCATCCTACAATGAGCAGTTCTTC. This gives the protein CATSDFRYGGGRSSYNEQFF.